This is a list of T cell receptor beta chains from one sample in a study of early T cells in non-severe SARS-CoV-2 infection. A single record per CDR3 protein comes from TCRdb applying MiXCR to the 5' RACE reads. The data show some 33,000 distinct CDR3 sequences, under 7% seen once. The sequenced material came from whole blood. All receptors derive from an adult who was a healthcare worker with PCR-confirmed SARS-CoV-2 infection or an uninfected control (not recorded which). Both conserved end residues are part of each CDR3. A D gene is named only where the DNA matches it firmly. The size of a clone is reported for some rows only, either as once, few or many, or as a class for expanded clones.

V	size	D	J	DNA	CDR3
TRBV7-9	few	.	TRBJ1-1	TGTGCCAGCAGCTTAGGAGGCAAGGGGGCTGAAGCTTTCTTT	CASSLGGKGAEAFF
TRBV19	.	.	TRBJ2-1	TGTGCCACCTGCCCGGGGGACTACAATGAGCAGTTCTTC	CATCPGDYNEQFF
TRBV28	.	.	TRBJ1-2	TGTGCCAGCAGTTTAGGAGAAACCCTCTATGGCTACACCTTC	CASSLGETLYGYTF
TRBV7-9	many	.	TRBJ2-2	TGTGCCAGCAGCTTGGTAGCGGTGAACACCGGGGAGCTGTTTTTT	CASSLVAVNTGELFF
TRBV10-3	many	TRBD1	TRBJ2-7	TGTGCCACCCGATCGGGACAGAATTCCTACGAGCAGTACTTC	CATRSGQNSYEQYF
TRBV13	many	TRBD2	TRBJ2-1	TGTGCCAGCACACCGACTAGCGGGATTGATGAGCAGTTCTTC	CASTPTSGIDEQFF
TRBV28	few	.	TRBJ2-7	TGTGCCAGCAGGCTTGACAAACCCTACGAGCAGTACTTC	CASRLDKPYEQYF
TRBV6-5	few	.	TRBJ1-1	TGTGCCAGCAGACTTAACACTGAAGCTTTCTTT	CASRLNTEAFF
TRBV7-9	many	.	TRBJ2-5	TGTGCCAGCAGCTTAGGGGGAATCCAAGAGACCCAGTACTTC	CASSLGGIQETQYF
TRBV11-2	many	.	TRBJ2-7	TGTGCCAGCAGCCTGGAGACAGCCTTATACGAGCAGTACTTC	CASSLETALYEQYF
TRBV20-1	.	.	TRBJ2-2	TGCAGTGCGACCGGGACTCTAAACACCGGGGAGCTGTTTTTT	CSATGTLNTGELFF
TRBV11-2	many	.	TRBJ1-1	TGTGCCAGCAGCCAAGGAGGCCTAGGGACAAGGATTGAAGCTTTCTTT	CASSQGGLGTRIEAFF
TRBV12-3/TRBV12-4	many	TRBD2	TRBJ2-3	TGTGCCAGCAGTACCACTAGCGGGGGGGCCACAGATACGCAGTATTTT	CASSTTSGGATDTQYF
TRBV11-3	.	.	TRBJ2-1	TGTGCCAGCAGCCTTATTTCGGACTACAATGAGCAGTTCTTC	CASSLISDYNEQFF
TRBV5-1	many	.	TRBJ2-2	TGCGCCAGCAGCCTGGAGGGCAACGGGGAGCTGTTTTTT	CASSLEGNGELFF
TRBV7-2	many	TRBD2	TRBJ2-2	TGTGCCAGCAGCACCAGGGCCTTAGCGGGGACGGTGGGGGAGCTGTTTTTT	CASSTRALAGTVGELFF
TRBV5-3	few	TRBD1	TRBJ1-1	TGTGCCAGAAGCACGTCCGGGACAGGGGACATAAACACTGAAGCTTTCTTT	CARSTSGTGDINTEAFF
TRBV10-3	many	TRBD1	TRBJ2-3	TGTGCCATCAGTGCGGGACAGGGTCTTACCGACACAGATACGCAGTATTTT	CAISAGQGLTDTDTQYF
TRBV20-1	many	.	TRBJ2-7	TGCAGTGCTAGTAGCCCTTGGGTGATAGGCTCCTACGAGCAGTACTTC	CSASSPWVIGSYEQYF
TRBV4-2	few	TRBD2	TRBJ2-1	TGTGCCAGCAGCCGTTCCCGCGGGACTAGTCAGTATGAGCAGTTCTTC	CASSRSRGTSQYEQFF
TRBV5-1	.	TRBD2	TRBJ2-3	TGCGCCAGCAGCCCCCGGGACTACACAGATACGCAGTATTTT	CASSPRDYTDTQYF
TRBV20-1	few	.	TRBJ2-1	TGCAGTGCTAGATGGGCAGGGACTGGGTCTTCGGAGCAGTTCTTC	CSARWAGTGSSEQFF
TRBV15	.	TRBD2	TRBJ2-5	TGTGCCACCAGCCGAGAGACTAGCGGTCAAGAGACCCAGTACTTC	CATSRETSGQETQYF
TRBV6-4	.	TRBD1	TRBJ1-1	TGTGCCAGCAGAAGGACAGGGAACACTGAAGCTTTCTTT	CASRRTGNTEAFF
TRBV7-2	many	.	TRBJ2-1	TGTGCCAGCAGCCCGGGTTATTTGGACAATGAGCAGTTCTTC	CASSPGYLDNEQFF
TRBV12-3/TRBV12-4	.	.	TRBJ1-2	TGTGCCAGCAGTTTCCTTAACTATGGCTACACCTTC	CASSFLNYGYTF
TRBV30	many	.	TRBJ1-1	TGTGCCTGGAGTATAGTCATGAACACTGAAGCTTTCTTT	CAWSIVMNTEAFF
TRBV12-3/TRBV12-4	few	.	TRBJ1-1	TGTGCCAGCAGTTTCTGGCAGCGCCCACGGAACACTGAAGCTTTCTTT	CASSFWQRPRNTEAFF
TRBV7-6	many	TRBD1	TRBJ2-1	TGTGCCAGCAGCTTAGGTAGGACAGGTCAGAATGAGCAGTTCTTC	CASSLGRTGQNEQFF
TRBV6-6	few	.	TRBJ2-2	TGTGCCAGCAACAGGAACACCGGGGAGCTGTTTTTT	CASNRNTGELFF
TRBV7-9	.	TRBD2	TRBJ2-4	TGTGCCAGCAGTCCCCGGGGGGGAAAGAACATTCAGCACTTC	CASSPRGGKNIQHF
TRBV30	.	TRBD1	TRBJ1-2	TGTGCCTGGAGGACAGGGGGCAACTATGGCTACACCTTC	CAWRTGGNYGYTF
TRBV12-3/TRBV12-4	many	TRBD1	TRBJ2-1	TGTGCCAGCAGTTCCGGACAGGGGGGATACAATGAGCAGTTCTTC	CASSSGQGGYNEQFF
TRBV18	many	.	TRBJ1-6	TGTGCCAGCTCACCCCGAGCCGCAGGGCGGAATTCACCCCTCCACTTT	CASSPRAAGRNSPLHF
TRBV12-5	many	TRBD2	TRBJ2-7	TGTGCTAGTGGTCGGGGGGTCGGCGAGCAGTACTTC	CASGRGVGEQYF
TRBV12-3/TRBV12-4	many	TRBD2	TRBJ2-1	TGTGCCAGCATTTGGGCGGGAGACTACAATGAGCAGTTCTTC	CASIWAGDYNEQFF
TRBV4-1	few	.	TRBJ1-1	TGCGCCAGCAGCCAAGATTCTGCCGTTAAAGCTTTCTTT	CASSQDSAVKAFF
TRBV12-5	.	.	TRBJ2-7	TGTGCTAGTGGTTTGGACAATCGTCACCAGGGACGGGAGTACTTC	CASGLDNRHQGREYF
TRBV27	many	TRBD2	TRBJ2-1	TGTGCCAGCAGGCTAGCGGGAGCCTACAATGAGCAGTTCTTC	CASRLAGAYNEQFF